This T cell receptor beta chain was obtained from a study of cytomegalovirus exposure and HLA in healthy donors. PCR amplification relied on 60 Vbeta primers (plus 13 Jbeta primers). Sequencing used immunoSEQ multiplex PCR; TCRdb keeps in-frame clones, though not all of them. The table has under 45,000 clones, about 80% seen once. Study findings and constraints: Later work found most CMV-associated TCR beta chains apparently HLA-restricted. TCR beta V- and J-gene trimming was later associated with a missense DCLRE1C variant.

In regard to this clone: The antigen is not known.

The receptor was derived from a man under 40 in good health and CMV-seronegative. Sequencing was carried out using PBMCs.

The CDR3 sequence: CASGTDLSYEQYF. The CDR3 DNA reads TGTGCCAGCGGGACAGACCTTTCCTACGAGCAGTACTTC. This chain connects TRBV6-1 to TRBJ2-7, with TRBD1 identical over 7 bases. J gave up 1 base and V 8 bases, and 5 bases lay outside the gene matches. Germline values: CDR1 MNHNS, CDR2 SASEGT. The CDR3 runs 13 residues.